This T cell receptor beta chain came from a study of Graves' ophthalmopathy and Graves' hyperthyroidism. Findings and caveats of the study: Blood also carried most expanded thyroid clonotypes exceeding 0.001 frequency.

CDR3 regions of TCR beta were amplified from RNA transcripts. First-round RT-PCR employed HTBI primers, with a second-round multiplex PCR after it. TCRdb analysed the multiplex PCR reads with MiXCR anew, one entry per CDR3 protein. Altogether around 400,000 distinct CDR3 sequences are present, around 16% being singletons, with the ten largest covering about 1.4%. Ten or more counts support this clonotype. The antigen remains unidentified. This TCR was sampled from a woman aged 18-29 years with Graves' ophthalmopathy. The source material was peripheral blood.

CDR3 coding DNA: TGTGCCTGGAGTCCCGGGACTAGCGCGAGGGAGACCCAGTACTTC. Translating it yields CAWSPGTSARETQYF. This chain uses TRBV30 with TRBJ2-5; 10 nucleotides align to TRBD2. The CDR3 has 15 amino acids. V lost 2 bases to trimming and J lost 5 bases; unmatched junction nucleotides: 8. Germline CDR1 and CDR2: GTSNPN and SVGIG (reference sequence).